These 31 T cell receptor beta chains were sequenced from one sample in a study of blood T cells in healthy people across ages. It was with a sample-barcoded 5' primer and a J-beta primer mix that a second PCR of roughly 7 to 12 cycles was run. TCRdb ran MiXCR on the 5' RACE reads and lists one entry per CDR3 protein. The table lists 550,000 to 700,000 distinct CDR3 sequences, approximately 30% of them singletons. Sequencing used blood. The receptors shown here come from a woman in her 70s in good health.

This rearrangement joins TRBV20-1 to TRBJ2-5; possible D gene TRBD1, 6 bases. There are 14 residues in the CDR3. The germline gives CDR1 DFQATT, CDR2 SNEGSKA (reference sequence). V lost 0 bases, J lost 5 bases, and 13 bases lay in between. CDR3 bases: TGCAGTGCTAGAGATTTGAGGCAGGGGGAGACCCAGTACTTC. This sequence encodes CSARDLRQGETQYF.

The rearrangement links TRBV7-6 to TRBJ2-1; 8 nucleotides line up with TRBD1. The CDR3 totals 18 residues. Germline CDR1 and CDR2: SGHVS and FNYEAQ. V shed 5 bases and J 2 bases; nucleotides not matched to a gene: 14. CDR3 sequence reads: CASSPKQGVAQAYNEQFF. As DNA, the CDR3 is TGTGCCAGCAGCCCAAAACAGGGGGTCGCACAAGCCTACAATGAGCAGTTCTTC. Supplemented by reference TRBV7-6 and TRBJ2-1, the full variable domain reads GAGVSQSPRYKVTKRGQDVALRCDPISGHVSLYWYRQALGQGPEFLTYFNYEAQQDKSGLPNDRFSAERPEGSISTLTIQRTEQRDSAMYRCASSPKQGVAQAYNEQFFGPGTRLTVL.

The chain joins TRBV4-2 to TRBJ2-2, with D possibly TRBD2 on 5 matching bases. The germline CDR1 and CDR2 sequences are LGHNA and YNFKEQ. The CDR3 runs 15 residues. Between the trimmed V and J ends, which lost 5 bases and 3 bases, there was a span of 13 bases. The CDR3 DNA reads as TGTGCCAGCAGCTCGGGGTATGGAGACACCGGGGAGCTGTTTTTT. Its translation: CASSSGYGDTGELFF.

The chain is built from TRBV7-2 and TRBJ2-3; the match to TRBD2 covers 9 bases. The germline V gene has CDR1 SGHTA and CDR2 FQGNSA. The CDR3 consists of 16 residues. With V trimmed by 5 bases and J by 7 bases, 13 bases remained unmatched. The CDR3 here is CASSPSGGPRLNTQYF. Written as DNA, the CDR3 is TGTGCCAGCAGCCCCAGCGGGGGGCCTCGTTTAAATACGCAGTATTTT.

This clonotype was counted between two and nine times. The junction departs from germline at one end; a sequencing error may be responsible. The genes are TRBV6-2 or TRBV6-3 and TRBJ2-7; 8 bases map to TRBD1. The CDR3 has 18 residues. The germline gives CDR1 MNHEY, CDR2 SVGEGT. The CDR3 DNA reads TGTGTCAGCAGTCTACTTCAGGGGGCGCTTCCCCTTTTCTACGAGCAGTACTTC. This codes for CVSSLLQGALPLFYEQYF.

V and J are TRBV7-2 and TRBJ2-5; D possibly matches TRBD1 or TRBD2 (5 bases each). The CDR3 extends over 14 amino acids. V lost 4 bases, J lost 1 base, and 10 bases lay in between. Germline CDR1 is SGHTA and CDR2 is FQGNSA. This CDR3 reads CASSSTGTQETQYF. The CDR3 DNA reads as TGTGCCAGCAGCTCCACCGGGACCCAAGAGACCCAGTACTTC. Based on the CDR3 plus reference TRBV7-2 and TRBJ2-5, the full variable domain is GAGVSQSPSNKVTEKGKDVELRCDPISGHTALYWYRQSLGQGLEFLIYFQGNSAPDKSGLPSDRFSAERTGGSVSTLTIQRTQQEDSAVYLCASSSTGTQETQYFGPGTRLLVL.

The chain carries TRBV20-1 and TRBJ1-1; D is uncertain. The V end lost 2 bases, the J end lost 5 bases, and 18 bases lay between the germline ends. Germline V gene data show CDR1 as DFQATT and CDR2 as SNEGSKA (reference sequence). CDR3 length: 15 amino acids. The CDR3: CSARRARGARTEAFF. As DNA, the CDR3 is TGCAGTGCTAGAAGGGCCCGGGGTGCGAGGACTGAAGCTTTCTTT.

This clonotype was counted at least ten times. The V call is TRBV12-3 or TRBV12-4, the J call TRBJ2-1; 8 nucleotides match TRBD2. V lost 6 bases and J lost 3; bases outside the gene matches: 10. CDR3 length: 16 amino acids. CDR3 sequence: CASRGPLAGLYNEQFF. CDR3 bases: TGTGCCAGCAGGGGTCCCTTAGCGGGGCTCTACAATGAGCAGTTCTTC.

The chain recombines TRBV6-2 or TRBV6-3 with TRBJ1-5; perhaps TRBD1 as D (5 bases). CDR1 and CDR2 (germline): MNHEY, SVGEGT. V lost 2 bases, J lost 4 bases, and 9 bases lay in between. The length of the CDR3 is 14 residues. The CDR3 DNA follows: TGTGCCAGCAGTTACCTGGGGCTTAATCAGCCCCAGCATTTT. Its translation is CASSYLGLNQPQHF.

V usage is TRBV5-1 and J usage is TRBJ2-5, with D perhaps matching TRBD1 (6 bases). Germline CDR1 and CDR2: SGHRS and YFSETQ. The CDR3 consists of 14 residues. V dropped 6 bases and J dropped 4 bases, with 16 bases sitting between them. CDR3 nucleotides: TGCGCCAGCAAAACAGGGAAGAGTGGAGAGACCCAGTACTTC. Its translation is CASKTGKSGETQYF. The whole variable domain, filled in from reference TRBV5-1 and TRBJ2-5, reads KAGVTQTPRYLIKTRGQQVTLSCSPISGHRSVSWYQQTPGQGLQFLFEYFSETQRNKGNFPGRFSGRQFSNSRSEMNVSTLELGDSALYLCASKTGKSGETQYFGPGTRLLVL.

Of note for this clonotype: One base away lies a much larger clone, so this may be a sequencing read error. This chain connects TRBV20-1 to TRBJ2-3; a weak D match, TRBD1 (5 bases). The germline V gene encodes CDR1 DFQATT and CDR2 SNEGSKA (reference sequence). The length of the CDR3 is 13 residues. CDR3 in DNA: TGCAATGCTAGGGGATTACTCACAGATACGCAGTATTTT. As protein: CNARGLLTDTQYF.

The chain combines TRBV2 with TRBJ1-5; D may be TRBD1 (6 bases). V lost 3 bases, J lost 2 bases, and 11 bases lay in between. Germline assignment: CDR1 SNHLY and CDR2 FYNNEI. The CDR3 spans 15 residues. The CDR3 protein is CASSEQGGGNQPQHF. CDR3 in DNA: TGTGCCAGCAGTGAGCAAGGGGGGGGCAATCAGCCCCAGCATTTT.

This clonotype is a singleton in its sample. The V gene is TRBV20-1, the J gene TRBJ2-7; D is possibly TRBD1 or TRBD2 (5 bases each). CDR3 length equals 13 residues. Germline CDR1 reads DFQATT; CDR2 reads SNEGSKA (reference sequence). Trimming pared 3 bases from V and 5 bases from J, leaving 14 bases between. CDR3 sequence: CSASGTPRNEQYF. DNA of the CDR3: TGCAGTGCTAGCGGGACGCCCAGGAACGAGCAGTACTTC.

This clonotype has more than one count but fewer than ten. The rearrangement joins TRBV4-2 to TRBJ2-5; 9 bases line up with TRBD2. The germline V gene has CDR1 LGHNA and CDR2 YNFKEQ. CDR3 length: 15 amino acids. The V and J ends lost 6 bases and 9 bases, in that order; junction bases with no gene match: 14. The CDR3 spells CASRKGRLADEAQYF. Written as DNA, the CDR3 is TGTGCCAGCAGAAAGGGAAGACTAGCGGACGAGGCCCAGTACTTC.

The chain has TRBV5-1 and TRBJ1-2; 9 positions match TRBD1. V was pared by 4 bases and J by 8 bases, with 3 bases of the junction left unmatched. The CDR3 is 12 amino acids. From germline, CDR1 is SGHRS and CDR2 YFSETQ. CDR3 DNA sequence: TGCGCCAGCAGCACGGACAGGGGAGGCTACACCTTC. Protein product: CASSTDRGGYTF. Combining the CDR3 with reference TRBV5-1 and TRBJ1-2 gives the whole variable domain KAGVTQTPRYLIKTRGQQVTLSCSPISGHRSVSWYQQTPGQGLQFLFEYFSETQRNKGNFPGRFSGRQFSNSRSEMNVSTLELGDSALYLCASSTDRGGYTFGSGTRLTVV.

The CDR3 DNA reads as TGCAGCGGTTGCGATTTGAATCAGCCCCAGCATTTT. Protein sequence: CSGCDLNQPQHF. The chain employs TRBV29-1 and TRBJ1-5; D is ambiguous. CDR3 size: 12 residues. V lost 7 bases and J 4 bases, leaving 11 bases between the germline ends. The germline V gene has CDR1 SQVTM and CDR2 ANQGSEA.

The rearrangement uses TRBV11-2 and TRBJ1-4; 7 bases align to TRBD1. Germline-derived CDR1 and CDR2 are SGHAT and FQNNGV. The CDR3 consists of 17 residues. V was pared by 5 bases and J by 12 bases, with 21 bases of the junction left unmatched. The CDR3 coding sequence is TGTGCCAGCAGCCCTGCGAACAGGGGTAGCAAGGGCGGAGAACTGTTTTTT. Amino acid sequence: CASSPANRGSKGGELFF.

This clonotype was found a few times. The chain joins TRBV20-1 to TRBJ2-5; 8 positions agree with TRBD2. The CDR3 is made up of 16 amino acids. The V and J ends lost 1 base and 2 bases, in that order; junction bases with no gene match: 9. Germline loops: CDR1 DFQATT, CDR2 SNEGSKA (reference sequence). The CDR3 sequence is CSARGWRGALQETQYF. In DNA, the CDR3 is TGCAGTGCTAGAGGGTGGCGGGGGGCATTACAAGAGACCCAGTACTTC.

This clonotype was observed a handful of times. A read error may produce the germline difference seen at one junction end. V is TRBV20-1 and J is TRBJ2-3; D is possibly TRBD1 (6 bases). Germline V gene data show CDR1 as DFQATT and CDR2 as SNEGSKA (reference sequence). This CDR3 is built from 8 residues. Here the CDR3 reads CSARTGNF. The DNA for the CDR3 is TGCAGTGCTAGGACAGGTAACTTT.

This clonotype showed up many times. The V and J genes are TRBV20-1 and TRBJ2-5; D remains unclear. Trimming took 3 bases from V and 5 from J, leaving 16 bases between them. Germline V lookup: CDR1 DFQATT, CDR2 SNEGSKA (reference sequence). The CDR3 spans 14 residues. The CDR3 DNA sequence: TGCAGTGCTAGCCCTGGGTTTACGGGCGAGACCCAGTACTTC. Translation gives CSASPGFTGETQYF.

V usage is TRBV6-2 or TRBV6-3 and J usage is TRBJ2-2, with unresolved D. CDR1 is MNHEY, CDR2 SVGEGT, per germline. The ends were cut back, 2 bases at V and 0 bases at J, with 7 bases in the middle. This CDR3 comprises 15 residues. The CDR3 is CASSYGRSNTGELFF. CDR3 nucleotide sequence: TGTGCCAGCAGTTACGGACGGTCGAACACCGGGGAGCTGTTTTTT.

This clonotype showed up just a few times. This sequence joins TRBV20-1 and TRBJ2-1; 9 nucleotides agree with TRBD2. This CDR3 region has 17 residues. After removal of 3 bases from V and 4 bases from J, the junction contained 13 bases not matched to a gene. Germline-derived CDR1 and CDR2 are DFQATT and SNEGSKA (reference sequence). The CDR3 bases are TGCAGTGCTAGCCCGCGGGGGGGCCAGAATCGGTACAATGAGCAGTTCTTC. This encodes CSASPRGGQNRYNEQFF.

This clonotype was seen more than once but under ten times. J is TRBJ2-1 and V is TRBV7-2, with TRBD2 matching 8 bases. The J call may be faulty, since TRBJ2-5 better matches the DNA end. Germline assignment: CDR1 SGHTA and CDR2 FQGNSA. The length of the CDR3 is 15 residues. The CDR3 DNA is TGTGCCAGCCGAATGACTAGCGTAAGGTCAGAGACCCAGTACTTC. It yields the protein CASRMTSVRSETQYF.

This clonotype was detected a few times. Germline is not matched at one junction end, which may reflect a read error. This chain uses TRBV7-7 with TRBJ2-5, with no clear D. Per germline, CDR1 SSHAT and CDR2 FNYEAQ (reference sequence). This CDR3 has 16 amino acids. The CDR3 coding sequence is TGTGCTAGCAGCTCATTGGGCGGAAATCAAGGAAAGACCCAGTACTTC. Encoded protein: CASSSLGGNQGKTQYF.

The V gene is TRBV7-2, the J gene TRBJ2-1; D perhaps matches TRBD1 (5 bases). This CDR3 is built from 12 residues. Deletions cut 6 bases from V and 6 bases from J, with 9 bases between. Germline V gene lookup returns CDR1 SGHTA and CDR2 FQGNSA. The chain's CDR3 is CASRGPFNEQFF. The CDR3 nucleotides are TGTGCCAGCAGGGGGCCCTTCAATGAGCAGTTCTTC.

The J gene is TRBJ1-4, the V gene TRBV6-6; D unresolved. Trimming took 2 bases from V and 10 from J, leaving 14 bases between them. The CDR3 is made up of 14 amino acids. In germline, CDR1 is MNHNY, CDR2 SVGAGI (reference sequence). CDR3 loop: CASSYAATQRKLFF. CDR3 bases: TGTGCCAGCAGTTACGCGGCAACCCAGCGAAAACTGTTTTTT.

J is TRBJ2-5 and V is TRBV6-1; no reliable D call. Germline lookup yields CDR1 MNHNS and CDR2 SASEGT. The CDR3 has 12 residues. Deletions cut 4 bases from V and 5 bases from J, with 8 bases between. CDR3 region: CASSASWETQYF. In DNA form, the CDR3 reads TGTGCCAGCAGTGCGTCATGGGAGACCCAGTACTTC.

The chain couples TRBV20-1 to TRBJ2-5; no definite D call. The CDR3 is 11 amino acids. Germline V lookup: CDR1 DFQATT, CDR2 SNEGSKA (reference sequence). V gave up 5 bases and J gave up 5 bases, with 9 bases separating them. The CDR3: CSAGLFETQYF. CDR3 DNA sequence: TGCAGTGCTGGGCTCTTCGAGACCCAGTACTTC.

This CDR3 is CATSDTGLANGETQYF. CDR3 DNA sequence: TGTGCCACCAGTGACACGGGACTAGCGAACGGGGAGACCCAGTACTTC. V gene TRBV24-1 combines with J gene TRBJ2-7, with 10 bases lining up with TRBD2. Near its end, the DNA agrees better with TRBJ2-5, so the J call may be wrong. Germline values: CDR1 KGHDR, CDR2 SFDVKD. This CDR3 has 16 amino acids.

This clonotype was seen only a few times. The chain joins TRBV7-2 to TRBJ2-5; 11 bases are shared with TRBD2. Germline trimming cut 5 bases from V and 7 bases from J; bases unmatched to any gene: 9. Germline CDR1 and CDR2: SGHTA and FQGNSA. The CDR3 is 15 amino acids. The CDR3 spells CASSPGTSGRGTQYF. The CDR3 region has the DNA TGTGCCAGCAGCCCAGGGACTAGCGGACGCGGGACCCAGTACTTC.

At least ten counts were recorded for this clonotype. This chain joins TRBV29-1 and TRBJ2-5, with D possibly matching TRBD1 (6 bases). Germline V lookup: CDR1 SQVTM, CDR2 ANQGSEA. V was pared by 4 bases and J by 13 bases, with 16 bases between. The CDR3 has 11 residues. The CDR3 DNA follows: TGCAGCGTTGGACAGGCCGATGGGGGGTACTTC. This translates into CSVGQADGGYF.